The next 29 T cell receptor beta chains were all read from a single sample in a study of Ad26.COV2.S vaccination and SARS-CoV-2 variants. Data came from immunoSEQ multiplex PCR; TCRdb stores just in-frame clones and leaves some out. This sample carries a few hundred thousand clones, roughly 90% of them seen once, and the ten largest clones take around 3.6%. Regarding treatment: some 20 received Ad26.COV2.S at low or high dose, single or two shots; a few received placebo; per-sample allocation not given. The samples date from day 63 after the first vaccine or placebo injection. The source was peripheral blood, collected in a trial of Ad26.COV2.S vaccine versus placebo. The receptors were sampled from a person aged 18-60 years who received the Ad26.COV2.S COVID-19 vaccine or a placebo.

The chain carries TRBV6-6 and TRBJ1-2, with D uncertain. Germline V gives CDR1 MNHNY, CDR2 SVGAGI (reference sequence). CDR3 size: 16 residues. The ends were cut back, 4 bases at V and 0 bases at J, with 15 bases in the middle. CDR3 region: CASSFVRPPTNYGYTF. In DNA form, the CDR3 reads TGTGCCAGCAGTTTTGTCAGACCTCCGACTAACTATGGCTACACCTTC.

V usage is TRBV2 and J usage is TRBJ1-1; D is unresolved. The CDR3 totals 14 residues. Trimming removed 7 bases from V and 0 bases from J, with 12 bases in between. Germline loops: CDR1 SNHLY, CDR2 FYNNEI. This CDR3 is CASIPRSMNTEAFF. In DNA, the CDR3 is TGTGCCAGCATTCCCAGGAGTATGAACACTGAAGCTTTCTTT.

Notes on this clone: Other DNA sequences of this sample code for an identical CDR3. The chain combines TRBV5-8 with TRBJ2-5; 8 bases agree with TRBD2. V shed 1 base, J shed 5 bases, and the junction held 7 bases outside the gene matches. CDR1 SGHTS and CDR2 YDEGEE come from the germline V gene. The CDR3 is 15 amino acids. CDR3 sequence: CASSLWTGGRETQYF. DNA of the CDR3: TGTGCCAGCAGCTTGTGGACTGGCGGGAGGGAGACCCAGTACTTC.

The CDR3 loop reads CAGCDRDVNEKLFF. Written as DNA, the CDR3 is TGTGCCGGGTGCGACAGGGACGTTAATGAAAAACTGTTTTTT. The chain joins TRBV30 to TRBJ1-4, with 7 bases fitting TRBD1. The germline CDR1 and CDR2 sequences are GTSNPN and SVGIG (reference sequence). The ends lost 8 bases at V and 4 bases at J; junction bases unmatched: 10. CDR3 length: 14 residues.

The chain is built from TRBV19 and TRBJ2-4; weak D call: TRBD2 (5 bases). This CDR3 contains 13 residues. Trimming removed 10 bases at V and 8 bases at J, with 18 bases between. CDR1 and CDR2 from the germline V gene are LNHDA and SQIVND (reference sequence). CDR3 in amino acids: CATSRMAGDIQYF. The CDR3 nucleotides are TGTGCCACCTCCCGTATGGCCGGGGACATTCAGTACTTC.

This sequence joins TRBV28 and TRBJ2-2; D remains ambiguous. The length of the CDR3 is 13 residues. CDR1 and CDR2 from the germline V gene are MDHEN and SYDVKM. The germline V and J ends were trimmed by 8 bases and 6 bases, with 13 bases remaining between them. The CDR3 reads CASAQAGSGELFF. The CDR3 DNA sequence: TGTGCCAGCGCCCAAGCCGGGTCCGGGGAGCTGTTTTTT.

The chain carries TRBV5-1 and TRBJ2-1; D is possibly TRBD1 (5 bases). CDR1 and CDR2 (germline): SGHRS, YFSETQ. There are 15 residues in the CDR3. V lost 2 bases and J lost 2, with 11 bases in between. The CDR3: CASSFRVETYNEQFF. The CDR3 DNA is TGCGCCAGCAGCTTCAGGGTAGAGACCTACAATGAGCAGTTCTTC.

The V call is TRBV4-1, the J call TRBJ1-6; 7 nucleotides align to TRBD1. The J segment lost 7 bases and the V segment lost 3 bases, leaving 12 bases of the junction unmatched. CDR1 and CDR2 from the germline V gene are MGHRA and YSYEKL. The CDR3 runs 17 residues. Written as DNA, the CDR3 is TGCGCCAGCAGCCATGTTATGACAGGGCTTGGCAATTCACCCCTCCACTTT. This gives the protein CASSHVMTGLGNSPLHF.

The chain links TRBV18 to TRBJ1-1; tentative D call: TRBD1 (5 bases). Germline V gene data show CDR1 as KGHSH and CDR2 as LQKENI. The length of the CDR3 is 12 residues. The V end lost 8 bases, the J end lost 7 bases, and 14 bases lay between the germline ends. CDR3 sequence (DNA): TGTGCCAGCCAAGGGACGGCGCATGAAGCTTTCTTT. Translated, it gives CASQGTAHEAFF.

The chain combines TRBV7-8 with TRBJ2-5; 7 bases line up with TRBD1. The CDR3 length is 17 residues. Germline trimming cut 3 bases from V and 5 bases from J; bases unmatched to any gene: 15. The germline CDR1 and CDR2 sequences are SGHVS and FQNEAQ. Written as DNA, the CDR3 is TGTGCCAGCAGCTTTCGCCGACAGGGTTCGTTGTCGGAGACCCAGTACTTC. Amino acid sequence: CASSFRRQGSLSETQYF.

CDR3 in amino acids: CASSPQGGRKDSGNTIYF. CDR3 bases: TGTGCCAGCAGCCCCCAAGGTGGCAGGAAGGACTCTGGAAACACCATATATTTT. The V and J genes are TRBV7-2 and TRBJ1-3; D is undetermined. V was trimmed by 5 bases and J by 0 bases, leaving 20 bases between them. This CDR3 comprises 18 residues. Germline V CDR1 and CDR2: SGHTA, FQGNSA. Drawing the rest from reference TRBV7-2 and TRBJ1-3, the complete variable domain is GAGVSQSPSNKVTEKGKDVELRCDPISGHTALYWYRQSLGQGLEFLIYFQGNSAPDKSGLPSDRFSAERTGGSVSTLTIQRTQQEDSAVYLCASSPQGGRKDSGNTIYFGEGSWLTVV.

The chain carries TRBV5-1 and TRBJ2-1, with D possibly TRBD1 on 6 matching bases. This CDR3 comprises 12 residues. Germline assignment: CDR1 SGHRS and CDR2 YFSETQ. Between the trimmed V and J ends, which lost 4 bases and 10 bases, there was a span of 12 bases. In DNA, the CDR3 is TGCGCCAGCAGCGCAACAGGGAGAGAGCAGTTCTTC. Translation: CASSATGREQFF.

The chain is built from TRBV11-2 and TRBJ1-1; D unclear. With 2 bases removed from V and 2 bases from J, the gap between germline ends came to 6 bases. CDR1 and CDR2 from the germline V gene are SGHAT and FQNNGV. The CDR3 runs to 13 residues. The chain's CDR3 is CASSLQFNTEAFF. The CDR3 bases are TGTGCCAGCAGCTTACAGTTTAACACTGAAGCTTTCTTT.

The gene calls are TRBV29-1 and TRBJ1-2; D is undetermined. The CDR3 totals 14 residues. Trimming took off 6 bases at V and 0 bases at J, with 14 bases between the two ends. Germline lookup yields CDR1 SQVTM and CDR2 ANQGSEA. The CDR3 is CSVEYSETNYGYTF. CDR3 DNA sequence: TGCAGCGTCGAGTACAGCGAAACTAACTATGGCTACACCTTC.

A word on this clone: The same CDR3 arises from other DNA sequences in this sample as well. The chain couples TRBV30 to TRBJ1-5; no clear D gene. CDR1 and CDR2 (germline): GTSNPN, SVGIG (reference sequence). This CDR3 has 12 residues. Trimming shortened V by 0 bases and J by 7 bases, and 7 bases separated the two germline ends. The chain's CDR3 is CAWSVSGQPQHF. The CDR3 DNA reads TGTGCCTGGAGTGTGTCGGGGCAGCCCCAGCATTTT.

This clone has just one count. As DNA, the CDR3 is TGTGCCAGCAGCGAGGGACGGATCTACAATGAGCAGTTCTTC. As protein: CASSEGRIYNEQFF. This rearrangement joins TRBV9 to TRBJ2-1; D is possibly TRBD1 or TRBD2 (5 bases each). V lost 3 bases, J lost 3 bases, and 10 bases lay in between. The V gene's germline CDR1 is SGDLS and CDR2 YYNGEE. The CDR3 contains 14 residues. The full variable domain, in which reference TRBV9 and TRBJ2-1 provide the parts outside the CDR3, is DSGVTQTPKHLITATGQRVTLRCSPRSGDLSVYWYQQSLDQGLQFLIQYYNGEERAKGNILERFSAQQFPDLHSELNLSSLELGDSALYFCASSEGRIYNEQFFGPGTRLTVL.

This chain connects TRBV10-1 to TRBJ2-7; 9 bases fit TRBD1. CDR1 WNHNN and CDR2 SYGVQD come from the germline V gene (reference sequence). J lost 5 bases, V lost 4 bases, and 6 bases had no gene match. The CDR3 is made up of 14 amino acids. The CDR3 loop is CASSAGQGYHEQYF. CDR3 coding DNA: TGCGCCAGCAGTGCGGGACAGGGATACCACGAGCAGTACTTC.

The chain links TRBV24-1 to TRBJ2-5; D possibly matches TRBD1 or TRBD2 (6 bases each). CDR1 is KGHDR and CDR2 is SFDVKD in the germline V gene. The V end was cut by 4 bases, the J end by 0 bases, with 11 bases between. CDR3 size: 15 residues. CDR3 region: CATSDLRGDQETQYF. Here the CDR3 DNA reads TGTGCCACCAGTGACCTGAGGGGGGACCAAGAGACCCAGTACTTC.

This clone occurred once. The chain is built from TRBV11-2 and TRBJ2-3; perhaps TRBD1 as D (5 bases). Germline CDR1 reads SGHAT; CDR2 reads FQNNGV. This CDR3 spans 16 amino acids. V was trimmed by 1 base and J by 0 bases, leaving 11 bases between them. The CDR3: CASSLVQGSSTDTQYF. CDR3 DNA sequence: TGTGCCAGCAGCTTAGTGCAGGGCTCTAGCACAGATACGCAGTATTTT. Drawing the rest from reference TRBV11-2 and TRBJ2-3, the complete variable domain is EAGVAQSPRYKIIEKRQSVAFWCNPISGHATLYWYQQILGQGPKLLIQFQNNGVVDDSQLPKDRFSAERLKGVDSTLKIQPAKLEDSAVYLCASSLVQGSSTDTQYFGPGTRLTVL.

With respect to this clone: Its ends do not fully match the called genes, so a read error is possible. The chain is built from TRBV7-7 and TRBJ2-7, with TRBD2 matching 7 bases. Per the germline V gene, CDR1 is SSHAT and CDR2 is FNYEAQ (reference sequence). CDR3 length equals 12 residues. Written as DNA, the CDR3 is TGTGCTAGCAGCCAAGGGGAGGGGGAGCAGTACTTC. Protein product: CASSQGEGEQYF. Combining the CDR3 with reference TRBV7-7 and TRBJ2-7 gives the whole variable domain GAGVSQSPRYKVTKRGQDVTLRCDPISSHATLYWYQQALGQGPEFLTYFNYEAQPDKSGLPSDRFSAERPEGSISTLTIQRTEQRDSAMYRCASSQGEGEQYFGPGTRLTVT.

V is TRBV28 and J is TRBJ2-5; D is unclear. Trimming took off 5 bases at V and 1 base at J, with 11 bases between the two ends. CDR3 length equals 14 residues. Germline V gene lookup returns CDR1 MDHEN and CDR2 SYDVKM. The CDR3 spells CASSPVYTQETQYF. In DNA form, the CDR3 reads TGTGCCAGCAGTCCTGTCTATACCCAAGAGACCCAGTACTTC.

The J gene is TRBJ1-5, the V gene TRBV10-3; 9 bases are shared with TRBD1. The germline V gene has CDR1 ENHRY and CDR2 SYGVKD. CDR3 length equals 14 residues. Trimming cost V 6 bases and J 5 bases; bases outside gene matches: 5. In nucleotides, the CDR3 is TGTGCCATCAGGGGGACAGGGATGGATCAGCCCCAGCATTTT. This sequence encodes CAIRGTGMDQPQHF.

The J gene is TRBJ2-2, the V gene TRBV11-3; no firm D call. V dropped 1 base and J dropped 2 bases, with 2 bases sitting between them. The CDR3 covers 13 residues. Germline V gene lookup returns CDR1 SGHNT and CDR2 YENEEA. The DNA for the CDR3 is TGTGCCAGCAGCTTAGTTAACACCGGGGAGCTGTTTTTT. Protein sequence: CASSLVNTGELFF.

This chain uses TRBV18 with TRBJ2-7; D remains ambiguous. This CDR3 comprises 11 residues. V lost 3 bases and J 5 bases, leaving 5 bases between the germline ends. CDR1 is KGHSH and CDR2 is LQKENI in the germline V gene. CDR3 amino acids: CASSPSDEQYF. The CDR3 DNA follows: TGTGCCAGCTCACCTTCCGACGAGCAGTACTTC.

This clone was seen only once. This chain uses TRBV18 with TRBJ2-1; D uncertain. CDR3 length: 17 residues. The ends were cut back, 1 base at V and 0 bases at J, with 13 bases in the middle. Germline-derived CDR1 and CDR2 are KGHSH and LQKENI. CDR3 loop: CASSPQIQQPSYNEQFF. The CDR3 region has the DNA TGTGCCAGCTCACCACAAATCCAGCAACCCTCCTACAATGAGCAGTTCTTC.

The chain employs TRBV7-8 and TRBJ1-6, with 9 bases fitting TRBD1. This CDR3 is 15 amino acids long. The V gene's germline CDR1 is SGHVS and CDR2 FQNEAQ. J lost 7 bases, V lost 2 bases, and 3 bases had no gene match. The CDR3 DNA sequence: TGTGCCAGCAGCTTACTGGACAGGGGCAATTCACCCCTCCACTTT. It translates to CASSLLDRGNSPLHF.

The J gene is TRBJ1-2, the V gene TRBV28; D not resolved. The CDR3 runs to 14 residues. V shed 8 bases and J shed 6 bases, with 19 bases lying between them. Germline assignment: CDR1 MDHEN and CDR2 SYDVKM. This CDR3 reads CASRPPGLSDGYTF. Written as DNA, the CDR3 is TGTGCCAGCCGTCCGCCCGGTCTTTCGGATGGCTACACCTTC.

This rearrangement joins TRBV4-2 to TRBJ2-1; 8 bases line up with TRBD2. The trim removed 3 bases at V and 8 bases at J, leaving 3 bases unmatched. Germline V gene lookup returns CDR1 LGHNA and CDR2 YNFKEQ. The length of the CDR3 is 13 residues. CDR3 coding DNA: TGTGCCAGCAGCCAGGCGGGGGGCCATGAGCAGTTCTTC. Protein sequence: CASSQAGGHEQFF.

This chain connects TRBV5-5 to TRBJ2-7; a possible D gene is TRBD1 (6 bases). Germline CDR1 is SGHKS and CDR2 is YYEKEE (reference sequence). Deletions cut 0 bases from V and 4 bases from J, with 8 bases between. The CDR3 loop spans 13 amino acids. This CDR3 is CASSLVRGYEQYF. In DNA form, the CDR3 reads TGTGCCAGCAGCTTGGTCAGGGGATACGAGCAGTACTTC.